Below, 24 T cell receptor beta chains from the same sample are listed, as sequenced in a study of T-cell memory formation after mild COVID-19. Via MiXCR, TCRdb re-called the 5' RACE reads, giving one row per CDR3 protein. Altogether 390,000 or so distinct CDR3 sequences are present, about 17% being singletons, with the ten largest covering roughly 21%. Sequencing was done on a sample of PBMCs or a T cell subset sorted from them (not recorded which). The receptor set was obtained from a man aged 18 to 30 who had mild COVID-19 (a few samples of this study predate the infection). Cell type and time point are not known.

The sample holds many counts of this clonotype. This chain links TRBV6-5 with TRBJ1-1; TRBD1 is a possible D gene (5 bases). Germline CDR1 reads MNHEY; CDR2 reads SVGAGI. Deletions cut 0 bases from V and 1 base from J, with 6 bases between. This CDR3 is 14 amino acids long. CDR3 loop: CASSYSGGNTEAFF. DNA for the CDR3: TGTGCCAGCAGTTACTCGGGGGGGAACACTGAAGCTTTCTTT.

This clonotype was detected only a few times. V gene TRBV5-4 combines with J gene TRBJ2-3, with 7 bases that match TRBD1. The ends lost 0 bases at V and 0 bases at J; junction bases unmatched: 7. The CDR3 contains 17 residues. Germline loops: CDR1 SGHNT, CDR2 YYREEE (reference sequence). The CDR3 coding sequence is TGTGCCAGCAGCTTGGGACAGGGTACCCATAGCACAGATACGCAGTATTTT. Translation: CASSLGQGTHSTDTQYF.

This clonotype showed up many times. The chain couples TRBV20-1 to TRBJ2-7; 8 bases are a match to TRBD1. The CDR3 has 11 residues. V trimming: 6 bases; J trimming: 5 bases; junction bases outside the gene matches: 3. The germline CDR1 and CDR2 sequences are DFQATT and SNEGSKA (reference sequence). DNA of the CDR3: TGCAGTGCACAGGGGGATGACGAGCAGTACTTC. Encoded protein: CSAQGDDEQYF.

This clonotype was observed a few times. The chain joins TRBV5-1 to TRBJ2-3, with 8 bases aligning to TRBD2. V was clipped by 4 bases and J by 4 bases; unmatched bases: 5. CDR1 and CDR2 (germline): SGHRS, YFSETQ. The length of the CDR3 is 14 residues. The CDR3 sequence: CASSMSGGADTQYF. CDR3 DNA sequence: TGCGCCAGCAGCATGAGCGGGGGAGCAGATACGCAGTATTTT. Full variable domain (rest looked up from reference TRBV5-1 and TRBJ2-3): KAGVTQTPRYLIKTRGQQVTLSCSPISGHRSVSWYQQTPGQGLQFLFEYFSETQRNKGNFPGRFSGRQFSNSRSEMNVSTLELGDSALYLCASSMSGGADTQYFGPGTRLTVL.

This clonotype appeared a few times. This chain connects TRBV7-9 to TRBJ1-4; TRBD1 might be the D (6 bases). CDR1 is SEHNR, CDR2 FQNEAQ, per germline (reference sequence). V lost 0 bases to trimming and J lost 9 bases, with 14 bases between them. CDR3 length equals 15 residues. The CDR3 coding sequence is TGTGCCAGCAGCTTAGCTAAGGGGGACGATCAAAAACTGTTTTTT. The encoded protein is CASSLAKGDDQKLFF.

The rearrangement joins TRBV19 to TRBJ2-5; D uncertain. CDR1 is LNHDA, CDR2 SQIVND, per germline (reference sequence). V lost 1 base to trimming and J lost 5 bases, with 8 bases between them. The CDR3 has 13 residues. CDR3 protein: CASSIGPSETQYF. CDR3 DNA sequence: TGTGCCAGTAGTATAGGGCCTTCGGAGACCCAGTACTTC.

This clonotype was picked up many times. This chain links TRBV6-5 with TRBJ1-4; D call uncertain. The ends were cut back, 5 bases at V and 0 bases at J, with 7 bases in the middle. From germline, CDR1 is MNHEY and CDR2 SVGAGI. The CDR3 runs 14 residues. The CDR3 reads CASSRRATNEKLFF. The CDR3 bases are TGTGCCAGCAGTAGGAGGGCAACTAATGAAAAACTGTTTTTT.

This clonotype was seen ten or more times. This chain joins TRBV18 and TRBJ2-3, with D unresolved. V lost 3 bases and J lost 2, with 12 bases in between. CDR3 length: 15 amino acids. Germline CDR1 KGHSH, CDR2 LQKENI. CDR3 protein: CASSPDGRITDTQYF. The CDR3 DNA reads as TGTGCCAGCTCACCGGACGGACGAATCACAGATACGCAGTATTTT.

This clonotype was seen just once. The chain employs TRBV20-1 and TRBJ1-3, with D hard to call. The germline V gene encodes CDR1 DFQATT and CDR2 SNEGSKA (reference sequence). Trimming cost V 5 bases and J 0 bases, with 14 bases left between them. The CDR3 length is 15 residues. CDR3 sequence reads: CSAHEGAFSGNTIYF. The CDR3 DNA reads TGCAGTGCTCATGAGGGTGCCTTCTCTGGAAACACCATATATTTT.

This clonotype was counted between two and nine times. The chain joins TRBV7-9 to TRBJ1-1; TRBD1 is a possible D gene (5 bases). Per germline, CDR1 SEHNR and CDR2 FQNEAQ (reference sequence). Between the trimmed V and J ends, which lost 7 bases and 3 bases, there was a span of 12 bases. The CDR3 spans 13 residues. CDR3 nucleotide sequence: TGTGCCAGCACCGCGCCAGGGTACACTGAAGCTTTCTTT. It specifies CASTAPGYTEAFF.

The chain links TRBV7-3 to TRBJ2-3; a possible D gene is TRBD2 (6 bases). CDR1 is SGHTA and CDR2 is FQGTGA in the germline V gene. The CDR3 consists of 19 residues. V was cut by 1 base and J by 4 bases, with 24 bases left in between. CDR3 residues: CASSLKGPLAGLGADTQYF. The CDR3 region has the DNA TGTGCCAGCAGCTTAAAGGGCCCACTAGCCGGATTAGGGGCAGATACGCAGTATTTT.

The sample holds a few counts of this clonotype. DNA for the CDR3: TGTGCCAGCAGCTCAACAGGGCCTGCGAACACTGAAGCTTTCTTT. This translates into CASSSTGPANTEAFF. The chain couples TRBV7-9 to TRBJ1-1; possibly TRBD1 for D (6 bases). The V gene's germline CDR1 is SEHNR and CDR2 FQNEAQ (reference sequence). The length of the CDR3 is 15 residues. V was cut by 4 bases and J by 1 base, with 13 bases left in between.

This clonotype was recorded only once. The rearrangement uses TRBV27 and TRBJ2-7; D not resolved. This CDR3 is built from 13 residues. V was trimmed by 3 bases and J by 2 bases, leaving 8 bases between them. Germline CDR1 reads MNHEY; CDR2 reads SMNVEV (reference sequence). The CDR3 coding sequence is TGTGCCAGCAGTTTCAAAGGGACCTACGAGCAGTACTTC. Amino acid sequence: CASSFKGTYEQYF.

This rearrangement joins TRBV7-2 to TRBJ1-1, with 8 bases aligning to TRBD1. Losses at the gene ends were 5 bases for V and 0 bases for J; bases not matched to a gene: 5. The CDR3 covers 15 residues. Germline-derived CDR1 and CDR2 are SGHTA and FQGNSA. The chain's CDR3 is CASSPQTGVNTEAFF. The CDR3 bases are TGTGCCAGCAGCCCACAGACAGGGGTGAACACTGAAGCTTTCTTT.

This clonotype was counted a few times. The chain joins TRBV20-1 to TRBJ1-2; TRBD1 agrees at 10 bases. The germline gives CDR1 DFQATT, CDR2 SNEGSKA (reference sequence). The CDR3 consists of 13 residues. Trimming took 4 bases from V and 3 from J; bases not matched to a gene: 2. The CDR3 loop reads CSATTGGDYGYTF. As DNA, the CDR3 is TGCAGTGCTACGACAGGGGGCGACTATGGCTACACCTTC.

This clonotype turned up a few times. This CDR3 is CASNPISGGATDTQYF. Written as DNA, the CDR3 is TGTGCCAGCAACCCTATAAGCGGGGGGGCTACAGATACGCAGTATTTT. The rearrangement links TRBV12-3 or TRBV12-4 to TRBJ2-3; 10 positions match TRBD2. The length of the CDR3 is 16 residues. Trimming at V came to 7 bases and at J to 3 bases, leaving 10 bases not matched to a gene.

This clonotype was seen only a few times. The chain joins TRBV6-6 to TRBJ1-2, with D hard to call. Germline lookup yields CDR1 MNHNY and CDR2 SVGAGI (reference sequence). V shed 2 bases and J shed 6 bases, with 10 bases lying between them. The CDR3 is made up of 13 amino acids. CDR3 DNA sequence: TGTGCCAGCAGTTACCCCGACACGAATGGCTACACCTTC. This codes for CASSYPDTNGYTF.

The genes are TRBV20-1 and TRBJ2-4; D not resolved. The CDR3 sequence is 13 residues long. Germline lookup yields CDR1 DFQATT and CDR2 SNEGSKA (reference sequence). Trimming removed 2 bases from V and 8 bases from J, with 13 bases in between. CDR3 protein: CSARTTQVDIQYF. The CDR3 region has the DNA TGCAGTGCTAGAACGACTCAGGTGGACATTCAGTACTTC.

This clonotype was seen more than once but under ten times. V gene TRBV7-2 combines with J gene TRBJ2-5; D perhaps matches TRBD1 (6 bases). CDR3 length equals 14 residues. Per the germline V gene, CDR1 is SGHTA and CDR2 is FQGNSA. Trimming took off 4 bases at V and 5 bases at J, with 14 bases between the two ends. CDR3 protein: CASSSYRDGETQYF. The CDR3 coding sequence is TGTGCCAGCAGCTCCTACAGGGATGGGGAGACCCAGTACTTC.

This clonotype was seen a handful of times. This chain connects TRBV12-5 to TRBJ1-5; D is perhaps TRBD1 (6 bases). The V gene's germline CDR1 is LGHNT and CDR2 FRNRAP. This CDR3 is 18 amino acids long. Trimming removed 6 bases at V and 1 base at J, with 22 bases between. The CDR3 reads CASGPGSAGVESNQPQHF. The CDR3 DNA sequence: TGTGCTAGTGGCCCCGGATCGGCAGGGGTTGAGAGCAATCAGCCCCAGCATTTT.

There are a few counts of this clonotype. V gene TRBV29-1 combines with J gene TRBJ2-3, with 8 positions matching TRBD2. CDR3 length equals 14 residues. Trimming at V came to 4 bases and at J to 2 bases, leaving 5 bases not matched to a gene. Germline V gene data show CDR1 as SQVTM and CDR2 as ANQGSEA. The CDR3 spells CSVASGSATDTQYF. The CDR3 DNA reads as TGCAGCGTTGCCAGCGGGAGCGCCACAGATACGCAGTATTTT.

This clonotype was observed a handful of times. This chain joins TRBV12-3 or TRBV12-4 and TRBJ1-1; no firm D call. V shed 2 bases and J shed 0 bases, with 19 bases lying between them. This CDR3 has 18 residues. The CDR3 nucleotides read TGTGCCAGCAGTTTACGACGCGATCGGAACGGGATGAACACTGAAGCTTTCTTT. Translated: CASSLRRDRNGMNTEAFF.

The chain employs TRBV18 and TRBJ1-5, with no clear D. Looked up from germline, CDR1 is KGHSH and CDR2 is LQKENI. The CDR3 runs to 9 residues. V was trimmed by 6 bases and J by 10 bases, leaving 4 bases between them. The CDR3 DNA reads TGTGCCAGCTCCCGTCCCCAGCATTTT. It is translated as CASSRPQHF.

DNA for the CDR3: TGTGCCAGCATCCTATCAACAGGGAACACTGAAGCTTTCTTT. Translation: CASILSTGNTEAFF. The V and J genes are TRBV7-9 and TRBJ1-1, with D possibly matching TRBD1 (5 bases). Trimming took off 7 bases at V and 1 base at J, with 13 bases between the two ends. The CDR3 covers 14 residues. Germline-derived CDR1 and CDR2 are SEHNR and FQNEAQ (reference sequence).